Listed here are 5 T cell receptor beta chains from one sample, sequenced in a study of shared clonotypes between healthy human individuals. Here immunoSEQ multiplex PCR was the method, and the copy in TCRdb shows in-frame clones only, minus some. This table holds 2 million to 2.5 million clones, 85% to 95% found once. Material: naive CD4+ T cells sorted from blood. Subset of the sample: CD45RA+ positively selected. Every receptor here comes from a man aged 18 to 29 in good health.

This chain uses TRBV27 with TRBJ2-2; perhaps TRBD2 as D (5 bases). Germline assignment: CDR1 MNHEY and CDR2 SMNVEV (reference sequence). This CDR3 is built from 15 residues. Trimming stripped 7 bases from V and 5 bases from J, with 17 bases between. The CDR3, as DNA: TGTGCCAGCACTTTGGGAGATTTCATTACCGGGGAGCTGTTTTTT. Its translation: CASTLGDFITGELFF.

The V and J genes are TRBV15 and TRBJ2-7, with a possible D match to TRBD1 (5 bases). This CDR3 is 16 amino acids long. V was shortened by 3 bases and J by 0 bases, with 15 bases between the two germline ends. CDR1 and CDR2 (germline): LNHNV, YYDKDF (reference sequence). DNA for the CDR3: TGTGCCACCAGCAGTTATGCAGGGTTTCCCTCCTACGAGCAGTACTTC. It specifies CATSSYAGFPSYEQYF.

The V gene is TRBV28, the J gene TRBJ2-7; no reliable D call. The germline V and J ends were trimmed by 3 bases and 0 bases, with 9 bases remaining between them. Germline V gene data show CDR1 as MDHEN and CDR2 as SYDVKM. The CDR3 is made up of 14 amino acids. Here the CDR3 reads CASSLGLSSYEQYF. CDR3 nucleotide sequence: TGTGCCAGCAGTTTGGGCTTGAGCTCCTACGAGCAGTACTTC.

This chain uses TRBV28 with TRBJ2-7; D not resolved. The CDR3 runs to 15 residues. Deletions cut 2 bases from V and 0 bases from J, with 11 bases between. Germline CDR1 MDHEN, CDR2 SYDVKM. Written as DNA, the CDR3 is TGTGCCAGCAGTTTAATGAGACAAGCCTCCTACGAGCAGTACTTC. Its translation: CASSLMRQASYEQYF.

The CDR3 spells CASSLAGRVHTEAFF. DNA of the CDR3: TGTGCCAGCAGCTTAGCGGGGAGGGTCCACACTGAAGCTTTCTTT. The chain joins TRBV7-9 to TRBJ1-1; D is ambiguous. The CDR3 is 15 amino acids. V was clipped by 0 bases and J by 3 bases, with 11 bases between them. Germline loops: CDR1 SEHNR, CDR2 FQNEAQ (reference sequence).